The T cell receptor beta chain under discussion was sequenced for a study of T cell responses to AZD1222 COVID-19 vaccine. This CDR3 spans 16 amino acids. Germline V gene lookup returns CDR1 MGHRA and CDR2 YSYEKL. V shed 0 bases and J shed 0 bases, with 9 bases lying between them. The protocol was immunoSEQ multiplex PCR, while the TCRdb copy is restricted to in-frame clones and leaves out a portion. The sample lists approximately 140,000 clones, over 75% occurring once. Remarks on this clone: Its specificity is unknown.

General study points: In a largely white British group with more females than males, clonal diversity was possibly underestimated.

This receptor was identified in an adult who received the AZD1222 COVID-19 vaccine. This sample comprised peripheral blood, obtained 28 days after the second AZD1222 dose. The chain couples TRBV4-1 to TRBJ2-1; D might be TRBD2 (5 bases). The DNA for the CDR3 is TGCGCCAGCAGCCAAGAAGCGGATAGCTCCTACAATGAGCAGTTCTTC. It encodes CASSQEADSSYNEQFF.